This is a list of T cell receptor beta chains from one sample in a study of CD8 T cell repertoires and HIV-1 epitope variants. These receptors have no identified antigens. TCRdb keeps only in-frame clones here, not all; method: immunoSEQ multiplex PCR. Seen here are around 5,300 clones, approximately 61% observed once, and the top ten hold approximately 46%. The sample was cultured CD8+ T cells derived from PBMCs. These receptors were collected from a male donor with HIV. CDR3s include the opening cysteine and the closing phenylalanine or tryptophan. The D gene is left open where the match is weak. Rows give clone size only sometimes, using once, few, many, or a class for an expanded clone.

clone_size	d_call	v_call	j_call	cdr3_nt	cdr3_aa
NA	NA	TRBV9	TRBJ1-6	TGTGCCAGCAGCGTTGGTTCCTATAATTCACCCCTCCACTTT	CASSVGSYNSPLHF
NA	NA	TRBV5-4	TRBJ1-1	TGTGCCAGCAGAAATCCGGAAGGGAACACTGAAGCTTTCTTT	CASRNPEGNTEAFF
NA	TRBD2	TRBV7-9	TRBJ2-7	TGTGCCAGCAGCTTTGGGACTAGCGGCTACGAGCAGTACTTC	CASSFGTSGYEQYF
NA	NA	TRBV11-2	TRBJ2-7	TGTGCCAGCAGCGCTTCCTACGAGCAGTACTTC	CASSASYEQYF
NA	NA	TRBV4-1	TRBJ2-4	TGCGCCAGCAGCCACCTAAACTCAGGGAGCGGCATTCAGTACTTC	CASSHLNSGSGIQYF
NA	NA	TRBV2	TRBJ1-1	TGTGCCAGCAGAGAAGGACTCACGAACACTGAAGCTTTCTTT	CASREGLTNTEAFF
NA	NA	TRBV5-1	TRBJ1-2	TGCGCCAGCAGCTTGGAAGGTGCCTATGGCTACACCTTC	CASSLEGAYGYTF
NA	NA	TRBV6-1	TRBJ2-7	TGTGCCAGCAGTGAATTGGCAGGGGAGAGCGAGCAGTACTTC	CASSELAGESEQYF
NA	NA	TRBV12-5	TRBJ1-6	TGTGCTAGTGGTTTTAGACAGACGGATTCACCCCTCCACTTT	CASGFRQTDSPLHF
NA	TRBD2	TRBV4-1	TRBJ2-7	TGCGCCAGCAGCCAAATAGCGGGAGGCGAGCAGTACTTC	CASSQIAGGEQYF
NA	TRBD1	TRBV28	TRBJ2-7	TGTGCCAGCAGGACAGGGGGCGAGCAGTACTTC	CASRTGGEQYF
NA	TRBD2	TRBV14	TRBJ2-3	TGTGCCAGCAGCCAAGATAGGAGGGAGGGCCGGGGAGATACGCAGTATTTT	CASSQDRREGRGDTQYF
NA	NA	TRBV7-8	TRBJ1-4	TGTGCCAGCAGCTTTGGAAATGAAAAACTGTTTTTT	CASSFGNEKLFF
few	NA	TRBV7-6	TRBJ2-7	TGTGCCAGCAGCTTAGGAGGGTTGGGGTCCAGCGGGCCGGCCTACGAGCAGTACTTC	CASSLGGLGSSGPAYEQYF
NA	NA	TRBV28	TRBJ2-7	TGTGCCAGCAGTACTCACCCGGGACAGGGGGGACTAGCGGCCTTCTCCTACGAGCAGTACTTC	CASSTHPGQGGLAAFSYEQYF
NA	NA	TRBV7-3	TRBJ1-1	TGTGCCAGCAGCATCGGACGGAACACTGAAGCTTTCTTT	CASSIGRNTEAFF
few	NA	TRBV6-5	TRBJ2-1	TGTGCCAGCAGTTACTCGTTAGTCGATGAGCAGTTCTTC	CASSYSLVDEQFF
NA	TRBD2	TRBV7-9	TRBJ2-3	TGTGCCAGCAGCTCGGGACTAATGAGCACAGATACGCAGTATTTT	CASSSGLMSTDTQYF